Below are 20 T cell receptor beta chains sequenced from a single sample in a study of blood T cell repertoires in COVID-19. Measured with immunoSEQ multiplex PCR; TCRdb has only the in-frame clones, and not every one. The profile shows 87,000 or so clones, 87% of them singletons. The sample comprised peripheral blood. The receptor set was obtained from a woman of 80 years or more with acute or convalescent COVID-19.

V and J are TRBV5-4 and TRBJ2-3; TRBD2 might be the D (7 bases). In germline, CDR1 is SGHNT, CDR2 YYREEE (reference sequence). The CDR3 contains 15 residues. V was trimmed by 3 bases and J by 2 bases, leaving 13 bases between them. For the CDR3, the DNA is TGTGCCAGCAGCTCCGCGGCGGGGGCCACAGATACGCAGTATTTT. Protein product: CASSSAAGATDTQYF.

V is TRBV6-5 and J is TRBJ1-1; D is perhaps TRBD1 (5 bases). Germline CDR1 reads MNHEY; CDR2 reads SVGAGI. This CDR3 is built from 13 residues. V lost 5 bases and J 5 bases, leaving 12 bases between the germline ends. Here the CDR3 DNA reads TGTGCCAGCAGTAGTTCCCAGGGAACTGAAGCTTTCTTT. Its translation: CASSSSQGTEAFF.

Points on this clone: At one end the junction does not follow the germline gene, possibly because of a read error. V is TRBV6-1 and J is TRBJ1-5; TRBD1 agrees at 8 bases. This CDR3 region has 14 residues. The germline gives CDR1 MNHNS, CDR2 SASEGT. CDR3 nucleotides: TGTGCCAGCAGTGAATCAGGGGGCAAGCAGCCCCAGCATTTT. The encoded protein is CASSESGGKQPQHF.

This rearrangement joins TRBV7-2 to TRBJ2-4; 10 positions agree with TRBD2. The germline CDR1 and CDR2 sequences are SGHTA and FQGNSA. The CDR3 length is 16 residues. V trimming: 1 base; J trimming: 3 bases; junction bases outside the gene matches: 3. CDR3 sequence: CASSLVAGGSKNIQYF. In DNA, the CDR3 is TGTGCCAGCAGCTTAGTAGCGGGAGGAAGCAAAAACATTCAGTACTTC.

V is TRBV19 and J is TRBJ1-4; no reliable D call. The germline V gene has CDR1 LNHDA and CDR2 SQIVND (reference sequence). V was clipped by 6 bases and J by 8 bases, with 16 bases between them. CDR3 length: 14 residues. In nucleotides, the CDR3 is TGTGCCAGTAGGAAAGAACCTTTGAGGGAAAAACTGTTTTTT. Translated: CASRKEPLREKLFF.

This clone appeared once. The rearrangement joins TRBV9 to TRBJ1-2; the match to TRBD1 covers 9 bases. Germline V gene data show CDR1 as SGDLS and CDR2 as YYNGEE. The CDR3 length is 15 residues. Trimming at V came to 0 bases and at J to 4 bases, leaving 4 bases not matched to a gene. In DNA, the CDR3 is TGTGCCAGCAGCGTAGCGACAGGGGGAGTCTATGGCTACACCTTC. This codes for CASSVATGGVYGYTF.

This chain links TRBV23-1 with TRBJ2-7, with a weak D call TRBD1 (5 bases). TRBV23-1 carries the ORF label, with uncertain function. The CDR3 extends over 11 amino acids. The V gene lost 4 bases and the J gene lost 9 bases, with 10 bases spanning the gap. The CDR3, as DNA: TGCGCCAGCAGTCGGGGCTTCGTGCAGTACTTC. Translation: CASSRGFVQYF.

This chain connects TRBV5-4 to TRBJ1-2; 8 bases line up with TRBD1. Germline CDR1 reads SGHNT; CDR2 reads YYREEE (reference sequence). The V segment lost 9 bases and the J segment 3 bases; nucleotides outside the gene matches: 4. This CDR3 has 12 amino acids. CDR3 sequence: CAIQDRDYGYTF. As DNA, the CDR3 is TGTGCCATACAGGACAGGGACTATGGCTACACCTTC.

The CDR3: CASSLAGRGEQYF. In DNA form, the CDR3 reads TGCGCCAGCAGCTTGGCGGGCAGGGGCGAGCAGTACTTC. This rearrangement joins TRBV5-1 to TRBJ2-7, with D tentatively TRBD1 (6 bases). Trimming took off 0 bases at V and 6 bases at J, with 10 bases between the two ends. The CDR3 totals 13 residues. The germline gives CDR1 SGHRS, CDR2 YFSETQ.

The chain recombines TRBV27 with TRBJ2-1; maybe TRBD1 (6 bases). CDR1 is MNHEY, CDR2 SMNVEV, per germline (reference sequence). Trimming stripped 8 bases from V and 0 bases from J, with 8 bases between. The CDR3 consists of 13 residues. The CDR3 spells CASGGNSYNEQFF. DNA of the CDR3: TGTGCCAGCGGGGGCAACTCCTACAATGAGCAGTTCTTC.

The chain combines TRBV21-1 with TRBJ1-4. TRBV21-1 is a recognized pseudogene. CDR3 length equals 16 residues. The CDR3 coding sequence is TGTGCCAGCAGGTGGAGGCCCTTAGCAACTAATGAAAAACTGTTTTTT. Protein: CASRWRPLATNEKLFF.

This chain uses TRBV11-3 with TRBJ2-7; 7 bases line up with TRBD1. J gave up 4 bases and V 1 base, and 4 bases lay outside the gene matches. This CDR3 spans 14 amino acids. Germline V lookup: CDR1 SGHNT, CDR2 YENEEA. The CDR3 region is CASSLGGGQYEQYF. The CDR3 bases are TGTGCCAGCAGCTTAGGTGGGGGACAGTACGAGCAGTACTTC.

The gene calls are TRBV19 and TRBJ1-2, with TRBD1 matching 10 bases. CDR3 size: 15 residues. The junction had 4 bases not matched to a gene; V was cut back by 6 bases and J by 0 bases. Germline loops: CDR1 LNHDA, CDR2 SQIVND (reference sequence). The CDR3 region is CASSRDRGPNYGYTF. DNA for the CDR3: TGTGCCAGTAGCCGGGACAGGGGCCCTAACTATGGCTACACCTTC.

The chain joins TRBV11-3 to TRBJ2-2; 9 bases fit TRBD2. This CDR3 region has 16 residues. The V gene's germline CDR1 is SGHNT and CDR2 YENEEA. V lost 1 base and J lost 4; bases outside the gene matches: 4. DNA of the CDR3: TGTGCCAGCAGCTTAGTGGCGGGAGGGCCCACCGGGGAGCTGTTTTTT. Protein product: CASSLVAGGPTGELFF.

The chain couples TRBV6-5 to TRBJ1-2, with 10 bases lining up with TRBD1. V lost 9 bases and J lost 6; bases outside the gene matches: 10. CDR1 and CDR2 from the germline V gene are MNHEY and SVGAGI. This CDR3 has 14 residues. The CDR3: CARKTDGTGDGYTF. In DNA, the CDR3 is TGTGCCAGAAAAACCGACGGGACAGGGGATGGCTACACCTTC.

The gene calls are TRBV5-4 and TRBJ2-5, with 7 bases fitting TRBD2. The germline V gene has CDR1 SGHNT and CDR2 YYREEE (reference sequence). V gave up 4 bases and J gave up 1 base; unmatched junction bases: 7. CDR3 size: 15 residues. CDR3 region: CASSGSSGFQETQYF. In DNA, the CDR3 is TGTGCCAGCAGCGGATCTAGCGGCTTCCAAGAGACCCAGTACTTC.

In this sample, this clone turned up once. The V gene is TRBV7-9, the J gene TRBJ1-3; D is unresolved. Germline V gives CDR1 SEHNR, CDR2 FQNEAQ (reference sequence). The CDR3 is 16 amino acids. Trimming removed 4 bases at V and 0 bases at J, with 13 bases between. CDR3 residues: CASSYGAAFSGNTIYF. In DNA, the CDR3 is TGTGCCAGCAGCTACGGAGCGGCATTCTCTGGAAACACCATATATTTT.

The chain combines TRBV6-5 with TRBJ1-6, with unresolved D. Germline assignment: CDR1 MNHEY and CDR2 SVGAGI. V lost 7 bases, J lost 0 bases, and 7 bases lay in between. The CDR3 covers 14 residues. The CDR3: CASTEISYNSPLHF. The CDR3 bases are TGTGCCAGCACCGAGATCTCCTATAATTCACCCCTCCACTTT.

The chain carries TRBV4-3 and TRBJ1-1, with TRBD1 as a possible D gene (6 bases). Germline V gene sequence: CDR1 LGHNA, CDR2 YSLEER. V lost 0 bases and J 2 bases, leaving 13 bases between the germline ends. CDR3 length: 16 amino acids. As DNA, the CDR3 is TGCGCCAGCAGCCAAGACGGAACAGGGACAAACACTGAAGCTTTCTTT. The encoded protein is CASSQDGTGTNTEAFF.

The CDR3 nucleotides read TGTGCCAGCCGATCCACACGCCCCACAGATACGCAGTATTTT. Translating it yields CASRSTRPTDTQYF. The V gene is TRBV27, the J gene TRBJ2-3, with D unresolved. This CDR3 is 14 amino acids long. Trimming took off 8 bases at V and 2 bases at J, with 14 bases between the two ends. The V gene's germline CDR1 is MNHEY and CDR2 SMNVEV (reference sequence).